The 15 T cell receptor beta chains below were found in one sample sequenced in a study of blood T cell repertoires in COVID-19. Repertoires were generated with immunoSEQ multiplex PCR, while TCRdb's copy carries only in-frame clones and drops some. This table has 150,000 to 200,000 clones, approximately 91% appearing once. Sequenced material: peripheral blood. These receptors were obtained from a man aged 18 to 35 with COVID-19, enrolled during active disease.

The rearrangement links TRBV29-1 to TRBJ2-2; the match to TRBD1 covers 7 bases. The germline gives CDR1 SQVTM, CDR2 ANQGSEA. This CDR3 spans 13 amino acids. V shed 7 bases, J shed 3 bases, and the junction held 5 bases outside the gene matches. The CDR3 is CSGGQRDTGELFF. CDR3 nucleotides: TGCAGCGGGGGACAGAGGGACACCGGGGAGCTGTTTTTT.

The CDR3 is CASSATGGTEAFF. CDR3 nucleotide sequence: TGTGCCAGCAGTGCAACAGGGGGCACTGAAGCTTTCTTT. This chain links TRBV28 with TRBJ1-1; 8 nucleotides line up with TRBD1. The germline gives CDR1 MDHEN, CDR2 SYDVKM. J gave up 4 bases and V 5 bases, and 3 bases lay outside the gene matches. The CDR3 loop spans 13 amino acids.

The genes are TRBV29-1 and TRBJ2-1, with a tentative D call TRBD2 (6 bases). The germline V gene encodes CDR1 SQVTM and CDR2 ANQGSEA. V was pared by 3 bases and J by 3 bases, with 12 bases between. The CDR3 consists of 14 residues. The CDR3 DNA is TGCAGCGTTGATCGGGGGAATAGCTACAATGAGCAGTTCTTC. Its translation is CSVDRGNSYNEQFF.

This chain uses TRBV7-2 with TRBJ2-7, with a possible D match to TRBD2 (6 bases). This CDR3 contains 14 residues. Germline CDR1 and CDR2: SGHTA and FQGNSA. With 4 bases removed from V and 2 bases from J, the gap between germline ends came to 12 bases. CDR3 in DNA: TGTGCCAGCAGCTACGCGGGATCTACCTACGAGCAGTACTTC. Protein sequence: CASSYAGSTYEQYF.

CDR3 in DNA: TGTGCCAGCAGACCGGGACACACTAACTATGGCTACACCTTC. Translating gives CASRPGHTNYGYTF. The rearrangement uses TRBV27 and TRBJ1-2; D possibly corresponds to TRBD1 (6 bases). CDR3 length: 14 residues. Germline-derived CDR1 and CDR2 are MNHEY and SMNVEV (reference sequence). V lost 6 bases to trimming and J lost 0 bases, with 11 bases between them.

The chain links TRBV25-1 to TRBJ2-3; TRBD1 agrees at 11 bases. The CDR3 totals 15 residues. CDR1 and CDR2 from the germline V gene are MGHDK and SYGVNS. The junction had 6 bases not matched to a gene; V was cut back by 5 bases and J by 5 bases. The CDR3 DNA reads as TGTGCCAGCAGTCCTGGGGACAGGGGGAGAGATACGCAGTATTTT. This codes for CASSPGDRGRDTQYF.

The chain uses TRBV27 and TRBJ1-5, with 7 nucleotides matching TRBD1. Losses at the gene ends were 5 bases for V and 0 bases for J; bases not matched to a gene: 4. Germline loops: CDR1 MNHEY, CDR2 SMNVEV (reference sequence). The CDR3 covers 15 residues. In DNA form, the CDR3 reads TGTGCCAGCAGTGTACAGGGGTATAGCAATCAGCCCCAGCATTTT. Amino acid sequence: CASSVQGYSNQPQHF.

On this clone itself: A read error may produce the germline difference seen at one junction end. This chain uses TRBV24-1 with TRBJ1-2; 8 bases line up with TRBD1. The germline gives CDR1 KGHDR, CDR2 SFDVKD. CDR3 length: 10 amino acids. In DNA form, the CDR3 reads TGCGAGGACAGGGATTATGGCTACACCTTC. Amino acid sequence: CEDRDYGYTF.

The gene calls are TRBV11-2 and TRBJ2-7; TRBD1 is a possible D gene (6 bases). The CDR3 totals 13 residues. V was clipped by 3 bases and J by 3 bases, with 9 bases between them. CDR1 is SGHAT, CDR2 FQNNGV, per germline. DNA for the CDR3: TGTGCCAGCAGCTTTGGACAGAACTACGAGCAGTACTTC. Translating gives CASSFGQNYEQYF.

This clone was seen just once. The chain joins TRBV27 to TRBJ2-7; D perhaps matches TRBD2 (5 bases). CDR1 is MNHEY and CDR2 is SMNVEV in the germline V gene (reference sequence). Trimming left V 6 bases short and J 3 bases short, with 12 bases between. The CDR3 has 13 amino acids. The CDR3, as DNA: TGTGCCAGCAGCGCCGGGATATTCTACGAGCAGTACTTC. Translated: CASSAGIFYEQYF.

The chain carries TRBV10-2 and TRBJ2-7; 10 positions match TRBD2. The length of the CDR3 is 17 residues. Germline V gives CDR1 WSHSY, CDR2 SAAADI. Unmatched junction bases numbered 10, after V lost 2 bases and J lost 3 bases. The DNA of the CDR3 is TGCGCCAGCAGTGAGGATTTGCTAGCGGGAGAACTCTACGAGCAGTACTTC. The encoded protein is CASSEDLLAGELYEQYF.

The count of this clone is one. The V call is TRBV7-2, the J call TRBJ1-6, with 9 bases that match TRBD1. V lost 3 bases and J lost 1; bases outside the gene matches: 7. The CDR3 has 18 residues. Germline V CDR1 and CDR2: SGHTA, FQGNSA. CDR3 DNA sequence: TGTGCCAGCAGCTTCCGTACAGGGGGCGGTTCCTATAATTCACCCCTCCACTTT. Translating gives CASSFRTGGGSYNSPLHF.

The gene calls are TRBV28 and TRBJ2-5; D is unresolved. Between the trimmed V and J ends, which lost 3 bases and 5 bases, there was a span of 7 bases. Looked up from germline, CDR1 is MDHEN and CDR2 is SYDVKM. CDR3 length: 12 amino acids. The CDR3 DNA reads TGTGCCAGCAGTTTTCCTAGGGAGACCCAGTACTTC. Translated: CASSFPRETQYF.

For the CDR3, the DNA is TGCGCCAGCAGCCATCGGGACAGGGGGCGCGTGAACACCGGGGAGCTGTTTTTT. Translating it yields CASSHRDRGRVNTGELFF. The chain employs TRBV4-1 and TRBJ2-2; 12 nucleotides match TRBD1. Unmatched junction bases numbered 6, after V lost 3 bases and J lost 1 base. Germline assignment: CDR1 MGHRA and CDR2 YSYEKL. The CDR3 has 18 amino acids.

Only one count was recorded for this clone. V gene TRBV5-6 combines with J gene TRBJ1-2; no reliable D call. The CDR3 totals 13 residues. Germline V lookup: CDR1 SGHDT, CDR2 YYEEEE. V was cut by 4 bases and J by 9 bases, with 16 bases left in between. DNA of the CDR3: TGTGCCAGCAGCATTGGTCCTGGCTTAAGCTACACCTTC. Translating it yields CASSIGPGLSYTF.